The rows below give T cell receptor beta chains drawn from one sample of a study of CD8+CD57+ T cells in acquired aplastic anemia. TCRdb recomputed calls from the reads with MiXCR, one row per CDR3 protein. The sample has under 200,000 distinct CDR3 sequences, about 48% seen once. The sequenced sample was sorted CD4+, CD8+, or CD8+CD57+ T cells (not recorded which) from PBMCs. The receptors derive from a human donor in good health. The CDR3 runs from the conserved cysteine through the conserved F or W. D genes are given only for firm matches. Clone size, where shown, is once, few, many, or a class for clones that have expanded.

>NA|TRBJ1-2|NA|TRBV24-1
CATSDPRTGNYGYTF
TGTGCCACCAGTGACCCCAGGACGGGTAACTATGGCTACACCTTC
>few|TRBJ1-5|TRBD1|TRBV15
CATSSAGQFLNQPQHF
TGTGCCACCAGCTCAGCGGGACAGTTTTTAAATCAGCCCCAGCATTTT
>NA|TRBJ1-5|NA|TRBV3-1
CASSLGATAWPQHF
TGTGCCAGCAGCCTCGGCGCGACCGCCTGGCCCCAGCATTTT
>many|TRBJ2-7|NA|TRBV20-1
CSASLGVNSEQYF
TGCAGTGCTTCATTAGGGGTCAACAGCGAGCAGTACTTC
>NA|TRBJ2-5|NA|TRBV15
CATSSSVIEETQYF
TGTGCCACCAGTTCGTCGGTTATTGAAGAGACCCAGTACTTC
>NA|TRBJ2-7|TRBD2|TRBV20-1
CSARGLGGYEQYF
TGCAGTGCGCGGGGACTGGGAGGGTACGAGCAGTACTTC
>many|TRBJ1-3|NA|TRBV9
CASSVYTSGNTIYF
TGTGCCAGCAGCGTTTATACCTCTGGAAACACCATATATTTT
>NA|TRBJ2-1|TRBD2|TRBV20-1
CSARAGSGRQTNEQFF
TGCAGTGCTAGAGCGGGTAGCGGGAGGCAAACCAATGAGCAGTTCTTC
>NA|TRBJ2-7|TRBD2|TRBV9
CASSFPPSGGYAHEQYF
TGTGCCAGCAGCTTCCCCCCAAGCGGGGGGTATGCACACGAGCAGTACTTC
>NA|TRBJ2-7|NA|TRBV25-1
CASSDSDIYEQYF
TGCGCCAGCAGTGACTCTGACATCTACGAGCAGTACTTC
>few|TRBJ2-1|TRBD2|TRBV7-3
CASSPSLGRVNEQFF
TGTGCCAGCAGCCCATCTCTCGGGAGGGTGAATGAGCAGTTCTTC
>NA|TRBJ2-5|NA|TRBV2
CASSSLRRQETQYF
TGTGCCAGCAGCAGCCTTAGGCGGCAAGAGACCCAGTACTTC
>few|TRBJ1-3|NA|TRBV4-1
CASSLPYRQYPGNTIYF
TGCGCCAGCAGCCTCCCCTACAGACAGTATCCTGGAAACACCATATATTTT
>many|TRBJ1-5|NA|TRBV5-1
CASSPGHSSYSNQPQHF
TGCGCCAGCAGCCCGGGACATTCGTCATATAGCAATCAGCCCCAGCATTTT
>NA|TRBJ2-7|TRBD2|TRBV7-2
CASSREGYEQYF
TGCGCCAGCAGCCGGGAGGGGTACGAGCAGTACTTC
>few|TRBJ2-2|NA|TRBV5-1
CASSPTFGGTGELFF
TGCGCCAGCAGCCCGACGTTTGGAGGGACCGGGGAGCTGTTTTTT
>NA|TRBJ1-1|NA|TRBV2
CASKDERDAEAFF
TGTGCCAGCAAGGATGAACGGGACGCTGAAGCTTTCTTT
>NA|TRBJ2-2|TRBD1|TRBV29-1
CSVAGQGNTGELFF
TGCAGCGTTGCGGGACAGGGCAACACCGGGGAGCTGTTTTTT
>few|TRBJ1-5|NA|TRBV18
CASSSSVGNQPQHF
TGTGCCAGCTCGTCCAGTGTGGGTAACCAGCCCCAGCATTTT
>once|TRBJ2-3|TRBD1|TRBV19
CASSARHTGVSTDTQYF
TGTGCCAGTAGTGCGCGTCATACAGGGGTCAGCACAGATACGCAGTATTTT
>NA|TRBJ1-5|NA|TRBV10-3
CATSRTDDQPQHF
TGTGCCACTTCCCGGACGGATGATCAGCCCCAGCATTTT
>NA|TRBJ1-1|NA|TRBV10-3
CAIRTEAGNTEAFF
TGTGCCATCAGAACGGAGGCCGGAAACACTGAAGCCTTCTTT
>NA|TRBJ1-1|NA|TRBV19
CASSILMNTEAFF
TGTGCCAGTAGTATCCTGATGAACACTGAAGCTTTCTTT
>NA|TRBJ2-7|TRBD1|TRBV5-4
CASSAWTGGEQYF
TGTGCCAGCAGCGCGTGGACAGGGGGCGAGCAGTACTTC
>many|TRBJ2-3|NA|TRBV19
CASSMGWPDTQYF
TGTGCCAGTAGTATGGGTTGGCCAGATACGCAGTATTTT
>NA|TRBJ1-4|NA|TRBV2
CASSAGEKLFF
TGTGCCAGCAGTGCGGGTGAAAAACTGTTTTTT
>NA|TRBJ2-2|NA|TRBV7-9
CASSYRGTGELFF
TGTGCCAGCAGCTACCGGGGCACCGGGGAGCTGTTTTTT
>NA|TRBJ1-1|NA|TRBV7-2
CASSLVNRVSEAFF
TGTGCCAGCAGCTTAGTGAACAGGGTGTCTGAAGCTTTCTTT
>many|TRBJ1-1|NA|TRBV7-2
CASSLAAGGTEAFF
TGTGCCAGCAGCTTAGCTGCAGGAGGTACTGAAGCTTTCTTT
>few|TRBJ2-7|NA|TRBV10-3
CAISESDRYEQYF
TGTGCCATCAGTGAGTCTGACAGATACGAGCAGTACTTC
>many|TRBJ2-7|NA|TRBV7-2
CASSPGAFSYEQYF
TGTGCCAGCAGCCCCGGTGCTTTTTCCTACGAGCAGTACTTC
>many|TRBJ2-1|NA|TRBV5-1
CASSGVSYNEQFF
TGCGCCAGTTCAGGGGTTTCCTACAATGAGCAGTTCTTC
>many|TRBJ2-3|NA|TRBV19
CASSASDTDTQYF
TGTGCCAGTAGTGCTAGCGACACAGATACGCAGTATTTT
>NA|TRBJ1-1|NA|TRBV29-1
CSAGWGGTEAFF
TGCAGCGCTGGATGGGGAGGCACTGAAGCTTTCTTT
>NA|TRBJ2-7|NA|TRBV12-5
CASGPTYEQYF
TGTGCTAGTGGGCCCACCTACGAGCAGTACTTC
>NA|TRBJ2-5|TRBD2|TRBV19
CATPQREVRETQYF
TGTGCCACACCCCAGCGGGAGGTTCGGGAGACCCAGTACTTC
>many|TRBJ1-2|NA|TRBV5-6
CASSPGTYGYTF
TGTGCCAGCAGCCCCGGGACCTATGGCTACACCTTC
>NA|TRBJ1-6|NA|TRBV7-9
CASSEGSPLHF
TGTGCCAGCAGCGAGGGTTCACCCCTCCACTTT
>once|TRBJ2-7|TRBD2|TRBV20-1
CSAVSGENYEQYF
TGCAGTGCTGTTAGCGGGGAGAACTACGAGCAGTACTTC
>NA|TRBJ1-1|NA|TRBV29-1
CSVDLRDKGMNTEAFF
TGCAGCGTCGATCTCCGTGATAAGGGGATGAACACTGAAGCTTTCTTT
>many|TRBJ2-6|NA|TRBV19
CASSIRRGTSSGANVLTF
TGTGCCAGTAGTATACGAAGGGGGACCAGCTCTGGGGCCAACGTCCTGACTTTC
>many|TRBJ2-7|NA|TRBV20-1
CSARTAYEQYF
TGCAGTGCTCGGACAGCCTACGAGCAGTACTTC
>NA|TRBJ1-1|NA|TRBV19
CASSPQSLAGSLEAFF
TGTGCCAGTAGTCCACAATCATTGGCAGGCTCCCTTGAAGCTTTCTTT
>many|TRBJ2-5|NA|TRBV20-1
CGARDVAPAGQETQYF
TGCGGTGCTAGAGATGTGGCTCCAGCGGGCCAAGAGACCCAGTACTTC
>many|TRBJ2-6|NA|TRBV20-1
CSARDNGNLGTNVLTF
TGCAGTGCTAGAGATAACGGTAACCTGGGGACCAACGTCCTGACTTTC
>NA|TRBJ1-5|NA|TRBV5-5
CASSLDLWQSNQPQHF
TGTGCCAGCAGCTTGGACCTGTGGCAGAGCAATCAGCCCCAGCATTTT
>NA|TRBJ1-1|NA|TRBV24-1
CATSDDSDKAFF
TGTGCCACCAGTGATGACAGTGATAAAGCTTTCTTT
>many|TRBJ2-1|NA|TRBV5-1
CASSLGGTGFDEQFF
TGCGCCAGCAGCTTGGGGGGAACAGGGTTCGATGAGCAGTTCTTC
>many|TRBJ2-4|TRBD1|TRBV20-1
CSARKDRGLVYIQYF
TGCAGTGCTAGAAAGGACAGGGGGCTGGTATACATTCAGTACTTC
>many|TRBJ1-5|TRBD1|TRBV5-8
CASSPGQINQPQHF
TGTGCCAGCAGCCCGGGACAGATCAATCAGCCCCAGCATTTT